This T cell receptor (beta chain) was sequenced for a study of blood T cells in healthy people across ages. A second about 7 to 12 cycle PCR used barcoded and J-beta primers. Paired-end reads containing CDR3 totaled no fewer than 3 million for each sample. A single record per CDR3 protein comes from TCRdb applying MiXCR to the 5' RACE reads. The sample yields roughly 2 million distinct CDR3 sequences, less than 50% seen once. Regarding the study as a whole: Roughly linearly, TCR beta diversity per million T cells fell as age increased. Naive and antigen-experienced cells could not be conclusively compared, given unsorted PBMCs.

Concerning this clonotype: Its target is not known.

The CDR3 covers 14 residues. Germline CDR1 is SEHNR and CDR2 is FQNEAQ (reference sequence). V lost 4 bases to trimming and J lost 8 bases, with 15 bases between them. The sequence was obtained from a woman aged 40 to 50 in good health. The sample comprised blood. This chain uses TRBV7-9 with TRBJ2-1, with D tentatively TRBD1 (6 bases). Here the CDR3 DNA reads TGTGCCAGCAGCTCGCCGGGACAACTATATGAGCAGTTCTTC. The encoded protein is CASSSPGQLYEQFF.